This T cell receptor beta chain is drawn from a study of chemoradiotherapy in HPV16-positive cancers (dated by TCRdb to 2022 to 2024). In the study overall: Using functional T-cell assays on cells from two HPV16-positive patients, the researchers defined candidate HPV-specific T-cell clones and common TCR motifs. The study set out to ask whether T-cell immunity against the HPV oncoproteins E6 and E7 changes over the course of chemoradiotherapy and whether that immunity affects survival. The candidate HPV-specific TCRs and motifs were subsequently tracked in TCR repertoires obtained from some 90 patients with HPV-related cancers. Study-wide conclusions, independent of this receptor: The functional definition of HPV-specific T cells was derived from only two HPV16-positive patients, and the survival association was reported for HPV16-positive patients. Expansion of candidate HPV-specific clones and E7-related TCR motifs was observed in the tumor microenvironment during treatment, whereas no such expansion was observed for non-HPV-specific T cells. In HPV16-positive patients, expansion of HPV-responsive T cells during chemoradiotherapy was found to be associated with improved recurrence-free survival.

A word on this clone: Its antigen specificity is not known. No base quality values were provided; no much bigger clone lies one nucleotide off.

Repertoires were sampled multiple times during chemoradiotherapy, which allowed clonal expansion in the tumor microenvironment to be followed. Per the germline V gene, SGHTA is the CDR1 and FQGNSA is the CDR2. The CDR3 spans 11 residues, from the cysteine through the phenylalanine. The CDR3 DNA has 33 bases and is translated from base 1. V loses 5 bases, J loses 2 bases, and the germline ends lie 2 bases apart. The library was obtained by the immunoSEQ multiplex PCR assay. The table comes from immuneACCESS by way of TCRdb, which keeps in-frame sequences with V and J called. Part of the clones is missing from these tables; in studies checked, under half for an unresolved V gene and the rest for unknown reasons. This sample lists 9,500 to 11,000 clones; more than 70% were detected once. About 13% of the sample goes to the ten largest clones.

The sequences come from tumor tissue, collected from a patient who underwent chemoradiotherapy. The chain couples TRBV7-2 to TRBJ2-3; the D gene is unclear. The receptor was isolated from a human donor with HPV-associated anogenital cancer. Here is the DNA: TGTGCCAGCAGCAACACAGATACGCAGTATTTT. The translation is CASSNTDTQYF. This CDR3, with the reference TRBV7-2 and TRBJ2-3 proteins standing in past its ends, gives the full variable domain GAGVSQSPSNKVTEKGKDVELRCDPISGHTALYWYRQSLGQGLEFLIYFQGNSAPDKSGLPSDRFSAERTGGSVSTLTIQRTQQEDSAVYLCASSNTDTQYFGPGTRLTVL.